The rows below give T cell receptor beta chains drawn from one sample of a study of regulatory T cells in long-lasting Graves disease. Via MiXCR, TCRdb re-called the multiplex PCR reads, giving one row per CDR3 protein. The table includes under 300,000 distinct CDR3 sequences, 20% to 25% detected once. The input for sequencing was peripheral blood mononuclear cells (PBMCs), taken at new diagnosis, from a patient treated with antithyroid drugs. Receptors were obtained from a female donor with Graves disease. The CDR3 runs from the conserved cysteine through the conserved F or W. A D gene is named only where the DNA matches it firmly. The size entry is marked missing in some rows and otherwise reads once, few, many or a size class.

TRBJ2-7 | many | TRBV7-9 | - | CASSPPPHFKQYF | TGTGCCAGCAGCCCCCCCCCCCATTTTAAGCAGTACTTC
TRBJ1-5 | many | TRBV2 | - | CASSGQERNQPQHF | TGTGCCAGCAGTGGGCAGGAGAGAAATCAGCCCCAGCATTTT
TRBJ1-2 | few | TRBV20-1 | - | CSAKPGGGYTF | TGCAGTGCTAAACCTGGGGGGGGCTACACCTTC
TRBJ1-5 | few | TRBV6-2/TRBV6-3 | - | CASSPTAYQPQHF | TGTGCCAGCAGTCCGACAGCCTATCAGCCCCAGCATTTT
TRBJ1-5 | many | TRBV29-1 | TRBD1 | CSVGQANQPQHF | TGCAGCGTCGGACAGGCGAATCAGCCCCAGCATTTT
TRBJ1-5 | many | TRBV28 | - | CASSLLQGDNQPQHF | TGTGCCAGCAGTTTATTACAGGGAGACAATCAGCCCCAGCATTTT
TRBJ2-3 | once | TRBV5-1 | TRBD2 | CASSLSGTSGDTQYF | TGCGCCAGCAGCCTCTCCGGGACTAGCGGAGATACGCAGTATTTT
TRBJ2-7 | many | TRBV6-2/TRBV6-3 | - | CASSYLSKGSSEQYF | TGTGCCAGCAGTTACTTAAGTAAGGGGTCTTCCGAGCAGTACTTC
TRBJ1-2 | - | TRBV6-1 | - | CASTGGYLNGYTF | TGTGCCAGCACGGGGGGATATCTGAATGGCTACACCTTC
TRBJ2-7 | many | TRBV12-3/TRBV12-4 | - | CASSLISSRYEQYF | TGTGCCAGCAGTTTAATTAGTAGCCGCTACGAGCAGTACTTC
TRBJ2-7 | - | TRBV7-6 | - | CASSLSPLGEQYF | TGTGCCAGCAGCCTTAGCCCTTTGGGTGAGCAGTACTTC
TRBJ1-5 | many | TRBV20-1 | - | CSASLTGTASNQPQHF | TGCAGTGCTAGTTTAACCGGGACGGCGAGCAATCAGCCCCAGCATTTT
TRBJ2-7 | - | TRBV4-2 | - | CASSQAGPNYEQYF | TGTGCCAGCAGCCAAGCGGGACCTAACTACGAGCAGTACTTC
TRBJ1-4 | - | TRBV4-1 | - | CASSQDMKEKLFF | TGCGCCAGCAGCCAAGATATGAAGGAAAAACTGTTTTTT
TRBJ2-7 | many | TRBV5-5 | - | CASSTVSSYEQYF | TGTGCCAGCAGTACAGTCAGCTCCTACGAGCAGTACTTC
TRBJ1-2 | many | TRBV4-1 | TRBD1 | CASSQPYRTGGNGYTF | TGCGCCAGCAGCCAACCGTACAGGACAGGGGGGAATGGCTACACCTTC
TRBJ1-1 | many | TRBV6-5 | TRBD1 | CASSYNNDRGVNTEAFF | TGTGCCAGCAGTTACAACAACGACAGGGGAGTGAACACTGAAGCTTTCTTT
TRBJ2-1 | few | TRBV19 | - | CASSILGLDNEQFF | TGTGCCAGTAGTATCCTCGGGCTCGACAATGAGCAGTTCTTC
TRBJ2-7 | many | TRBV6-2/TRBV6-3 | TRBD1 | CASRPGQVYEQYF | TGTGCCAGCAGACCGGGACAGGTCTACGAGCAGTACTTC
TRBJ2-2 | many | TRBV10-2 | TRBD2 | CASSEVGRELQKNTGELFF | TGCGCCAGCAGTGAGGTTGGGCGGGAGCTCCAGAAGAACACCGGGGAGCTGTTTTTT
TRBJ2-1 | - | TRBV7-3 | TRBD1 | CASSLTGDPYNEQFF | TGTGCCAGCAGCTTGACAGGGGATCCCTACAATGAGCAGTTCTTC
TRBJ1-2 | - | TRBV11-2 | TRBD1 | CASSLGQGADGYTF | TGTGCCAGCAGCTTAGGTCAGGGGGCGGACGGCTACACCTTC
TRBJ2-2 | many | TRBV9 | - | CASGDTGELFF | TGTGCCAGCGGAGACACCGGGGAGCTGTTTTTT
TRBJ2-2 | many | TRBV7-2 | - | CASSSLSNTGELFF | TGTGCCAGCAGCTCCTTATCGAACACCGGGGAGCTGTTTTTT
TRBJ2-7 | - | TRBV28 | - | CASSTGRPWAYEQYF | TGTGCCAGCAGCACCGGCAGGCCATGGGCCTACGAGCAGTACTTC
TRBJ1-1 | many | TRBV5-5 | TRBD1 | CASSSRTGANTEAFF | TGTGCCAGCAGCTCGAGGACAGGGGCGAACACTGAAGCTTTCTTT
TRBJ2-5 | many | TRBV15 | TRBD2 | CATSRETSGRRTQYF | TGTGCCACCAGCAGAGAGACTAGCGGGAGAAGGACCCAGTACTTC
TRBJ2-1 | many | TRBV7-2 | TRBD2 | CASSLIGTSGRAGGDEQFF | TGTGCCAGCAGCTTAATCGGGACTAGCGGGAGGGCCGGAGGCGATGAGCAGTTCTTC
TRBJ1-1 | many | TRBV9 | - | CASSVVMAGEAFF | TGTGCCAGCAGCGTAGTGATGGCCGGGGAAGCTTTCTTT
TRBJ2-1 | many | TRBV7-8 | - | CASSLYRDEQFF | TGTGCCAGCAGCTTGTACAGGGATGAGCAGTTCTTC
TRBJ2-4 | many | TRBV28 | - | CASSFSAIQYF | TGTGCCAGCAGCTTTAGTGCCATTCAGTACTTC
TRBJ2-3 | - | TRBV4-1 | TRBD1 | CASSREQGKGADTQYF | TGCGCCAGCAGCCGAGAACAGGGGAAGGGGGCAGATACGCAGTATTTT
TRBJ2-7 | - | TRBV3-1 | - | CASSQDGPYEQYF | TGTGCCAGCAGCCAAGATGGTCCCTACGAGCAGTACTTC
TRBJ2-5 | many | TRBV28 | TRBD2 | CASAGLAGGETQYF | TGTGCCAGCGCGGGACTAGCGGGAGGGGAGACCCAGTACTTC
TRBJ2-7 | many | TRBV20-1 | - | CSARVPVSYEQYF | TGCAGTGCTAGAGTTCCAGTCTCCTACGAGCAGTACTTC
TRBJ2-5 | - | TRBV6-1 | - | CASHEGGIQETQYF | TGTGCCTCACACGAAGGGGGGATTCAAGAGACCCAGTACTTC
TRBJ2-7 | many | TRBV29-1 | TRBD2 | CSVGGRVSDGYEQYF | TGCAGCGTTGGCGGGAGGGTTTCAGACGGCTACGAGCAGTACTTC
TRBJ1-6 | - | TRBV5-4 | - | CASSSRDRSSYNSPLHF | TGTGCCAGCAGCTCCCGTGACAGGAGCTCCTATAATTCACCCCTCCACTTT
TRBJ1-2 | - | TRBV7-8 | - | CASSRIRALSYGYTF | TGTGCCAGCAGCCGAATCAGGGCTTTAAGCTATGGCTACACCTTC
TRBJ1-4 | many | TRBV4-3 | TRBD1 | CASSQRPSGQGDEKLFF | TGCGCCAGCAGCCAACGCCCCTCGGGACAGGGGGACGAAAAACTGTTTTTT
TRBJ2-5 | many | TRBV2 | - | CASSDQRTQYF | TGTGCCAGCAGTGACCAGCGGACCCAGTACTTC
TRBJ1-6 | few | TRBV7-3 | - | CASSLDRDNSPLHF | TGTGCCAGCAGCTTAGACCGGGATAATTCACCCCTCCACTTT
TRBJ2-5 | - | TRBV11-2 | TRBD1 | CASSPRTGTGGRETQYF | TGTGCCAGCAGCCCCCGGACCGGGACAGGGGGCCGGGAGACCCAGTACTTC
TRBJ2-7 | many | TRBV28 | - | CASSFVANLAEQYF | TGTGCCAGCAGTTTTGTTGCAAACCTAGCCGAGCAGTACTTC
TRBJ2-3 | - | TRBV6-5 | TRBD2 | CASSTGLAGDTQYF | TGTGCCAGCAGTACAGGACTAGCGGGAGATACGCAGTATTTT
TRBJ2-7 | many | TRBV20-1 | TRBD1 | CSTGTAREQYF | TGCAGTACAGGGACAGCCCGAGAGCAGTACTTC
TRBJ1-3 | few | TRBV18 | - | CASSPDPSSGNTIYF | TGTGCCAGCTCACCGGACCCGAGCTCTGGAAACACCATATATTTT
TRBJ2-2 | - | TRBV10-3 | - | CAISESGSVYGELFF | TGTGCCATCAGTGAGTCGGGTAGCGTCTACGGGGAGCTGTTTTTT
TRBJ2-1 | many | TRBV2 | - | CASSPGRGYNEQFF | TGTGCCAGCAGTCCGGGGAGGGGGTACAATGAGCAGTTCTTC
TRBJ2-3 | many | TRBV6-9 | TRBD2 | CASSSGTSGRGGTDTQYF | TGTGCCAGCAGTTCCGGGACTAGCGGGAGGGGGGGCACAGATACGCAGTATTTT
TRBJ2-7 | - | TRBV10-1 | - | CASSETSFHEQYF | TGCGCCAGCAGTGAAACTAGCTTCCACGAGCAGTACTTC